Listed below are T cell receptor beta chains from one sample, sequenced in a study of T cell repertoires in cytomegalovirus infection. These receptors are not linked to any known antigen. Via MiXCR, TCRdb re-called the reads, giving one row per CDR3 protein. This table holds about 700,000 distinct CDR3 sequences, around 32% found once. The sample consisted of cultured PBMCs, taken from culture after CMV antigen stimulation. These receptors came from a human donor in good health (CMV status not recorded). Some clones in this sample may be carry-over from other donors' samples. Each CDR3 is given with its conserved first and last residue. Each record gives: J gene, clone size, D gene, V gene, CDR3 protein, CDR3 DNA. D genes are given only for firm matches. The listing skips clone size in some rows; elsewhere it reads once, few, many or a size class.

TRBJ1-1 | many | . | TRBV7-9 | CASSPQGTNTEAFF | TGTGCCAGCAGCCCACAGGGCACGAACACTGAAGCTTTCTTT
TRBJ1-1 | many | . | TRBV7-2 | CASSLARGRGNTEAFF | TGTGCCAGCAGCTTAGCCCGGGGGCGCGGGAACACTGAAGCTTTCTTT
TRBJ2-1 | . | TRBD2 | TRBV27 | CASSLTIAGRGFEQFF | TGTGCCAGCAGCCTTACAATAGCGGGAAGAGGCTTTGAGCAGTTCTTC
TRBJ2-1 | once | . | TRBV6-5 | CASSHGLFNEQFF | TGTGCCAGCAGCCACGGACTTTTCAATGAGCAGTTCTTC
TRBJ1-2 | few | . | TRBV6-1 | CASSAGARNYGYTF | TGTGCCAGCTCGGCAGGGGCGCGCAACTATGGCTACACCTTC
TRBJ2-1 | . | . | TRBV6-6 | CASSSLRSDNEQFF | TGTGCCAGCAGCTCCCTGCGGTCGGACAATGAGCAGTTCTTC
TRBJ1-1 | . | . | TRBV6-5 | CASSTDKNTEAFF | TGTGCCAGCAGTACCGACAAGAACACTGAAGCTTTCTTT
TRBJ1-3 | . | . | TRBV7-2 | CASSLVPPPNSGNTIYF | TGTGCCAGCAGCTTGGTTCCCCCTCCTAACTCTGGAAACACCATATATTTT
TRBJ2-7 | . | TRBD1 | TRBV12-3/TRBV12-4 | CASSNRDRDYEQYF | TGTGCCAGCAGTAATCGGGACAGGGACTACGAGCAGTACTTC
TRBJ2-5 | . | TRBD2 | TRBV6-1 | CASSEGLAETQYF | TGTGCCAGCAGTGAGGGACTAGCAGAGACCCAGTACTTC
TRBJ2-1 | few | TRBD2 | TRBV12-3/TRBV12-4 | CASRPRGGRPFNEQFF | TGTGCCAGCAGGCCCAGGGGCGGGAGGCCGTTTAATGAGCAGTTCTTC
TRBJ2-1 | once | . | TRBV5-5 | CASSSRFGTIGYNEQFF | TGTGCCAGCAGCTCGAGGTTTGGGACGATAGGTTACAATGAGCAGTTCTTC
TRBJ1-2 | . | . | TRBV19 | CASSPKAGFRDLETLYGYTF | TGTGCCAGTAGTCCCAAGGCGGGATTTAGGGATTTAGAAACCCTTTATGGCTACACCTTC
TRBJ1-2 | few | TRBD1 | TRBV7-8 | CASSSRTGTRYGYTF | TGTGCCAGCAGCTCCCGGACAGGGACGCGTTATGGCTACACCTTC
TRBJ1-5 | . | . | TRBV28 | CASSFPFTGEDQPQHF | TGTGCCAGCAGTTTCCCTTTTACAGGAGAGGATCAGCCCCAGCATTTT
TRBJ1-1 | many | . | TRBV7-9 | CASSLSGLRTVNTEAFF | TGTGCCAGCAGTTTAAGCGGGCTACGGACAGTCAACACTGAAGCTTTCTTT
TRBJ2-5 | . | TRBD2 | TRBV7-9 | CASSWGTSLQETQYF | TGTGCCAGCAGCTGGGGGACTAGCCTCCAAGAGACCCAGTACTTC
TRBJ2-1 | . | . | TRBV11-3 | CASSLGGLINNEQFF | TGTGCCAGCAGCTTAGGGGGGTTGATTAACAATGAGCAGTTCTTC
TRBJ2-2 | many | . | TRBV7-2 | CASSLVMSKDYTGELFF | TGTGCCAGCAGCTTAGTGATGTCCAAGGACTACACCGGGGAGCTGTTTTTT
TRBJ2-7 | . | . | TRBV7-9 | CASSLAHTPEKRYEQYF | TGTGCCAGCAGCTTGGCCCACACGCCCGAGAAACGGTACGAGCAGTACTTC
TRBJ2-3 | . | . | TRBV7-2 | CASSLSPADTQYF | TGTGCCAGCAGCTTATCGCCGGCAGATACGCAGTATTTT
TRBJ1-1 | . | . | TRBV12-3/TRBV12-4 | CASSPSLLGAFF | TGTGCCAGCAGCCCGTCCTTACTGGGTGCTTTCTTT